Listed here are 22 T cell receptor beta chains from one sample, sequenced in a study of T cell repertoires in cytomegalovirus infection (dated by TCRdb to the late 2010s). TCRdb names Illumina HiSeq 1500 as the instrument used. TCRdb trimmed the raw reads at Q25, called clones with MiXCR and kept productive beta chains. Each entry merges the rows of one CDR3 protein and shows their most common DNA and genes. A total of hundreds of thousands of distinct CDR3 sequences appear in this sample, around 18% of them only once. 8.7% of the sample is taken by the ten largest. The sequencing sample was made of PBMCs. Receptors originate from a human donor in good health (CMV status not recorded). Some clones in this sample may be carry-over from other donors' samples.

This clonotype was counted only a few times. This chain connects TRBV6-2 or TRBV6-3 to TRBJ2-3, with 10 bases matching TRBD2. CDR1 and CDR2 (germline): MNHEY, SVGEGT. V lost 6 bases and J lost 2; bases outside the gene matches: 5. This CDR3 contains 15 residues. The CDR3 DNA reads TGTGCCAGCAGCTCCGGGACTAGCGACACAGATACGCAGTATTTT. Amino acid sequence: CASSSGTSDTDTQYF.

This clonotype occurred many times. The J gene is TRBJ2-1, the V gene TRBV7-6, with no clear D. Germline V gene data show CDR1 as SGHVS and CDR2 as FNYEAQ. Between the trimmed V and J ends, which lost 5 bases and 0 bases, there was a span of 14 bases. The CDR3 is 16 amino acids. CDR3 sequence reads: CASSLKTPSSYNEQFF. CDR3 in DNA: TGTGCCAGCAGCCTAAAAACTCCTAGCTCCTACAATGAGCAGTTCTTC.

This clonotype was detected a few times. This chain connects TRBV15 to TRBJ2-5, with 12 bases aligning to TRBD2. Germline CDR1 LNHNV, CDR2 YYDKDF (reference sequence). This CDR3 spans 15 amino acids. V was pared by 5 bases and J by 5 bases, with 6 bases of the junction left unmatched. In nucleotides, the CDR3 is TGTGCCACCAGCGGAAGACTAGCGGGAGTGGAGACCCAGTACTTC. Encoded protein: CATSGRLAGVETQYF.

This chain joins TRBV6-1 and TRBJ1-1; possibly TRBD1 for D (6 bases). This CDR3 spans 13 amino acids. CDR1 MNHNS and CDR2 SASEGT come from the germline V gene. V lost 7 bases, J lost 3 bases, and 12 bases lay in between. The CDR3 coding sequence is TGTGCCAGCAAAAAGGACAGTTACACTGAAGCTTTCTTT. Translated, it gives CASKKDSYTEAFF.

This clonotype occurred a few times. The chain is built from TRBV6-1 and TRBJ2-1; 7 positions match TRBD2. Losses at the gene ends were 4 bases for V and 7 bases for J; bases not matched to a gene: 4. CDR3 length: 13 amino acids. Germline loops: CDR1 MNHNS, CDR2 SASEGT. CDR3 sequence: CASSVGTINEQFF. The CDR3 nucleotides read TGTGCCAGCAGTGTCGGGACTATAAATGAGCAGTTCTTC.

The sample holds a few counts of this clonotype. The chain recombines TRBV20-1 with TRBJ2-1, with D possibly TRBD1 on 6 matching bases. Germline values: CDR1 DFQATT, CDR2 SNEGSKA (reference sequence). This CDR3 has 14 amino acids. The CDR3 DNA is TGCAGCACCATAGGATGGGGGCTAGACAATGAGCAGTTCTTC. It encodes CSTIGWGLDNEQFF.

This clonotype showed up many times. The V and J genes are TRBV9 and TRBJ1-1; D might be TRBD1 (5 bases). Germline V gives CDR1 SGDLS, CDR2 YYNGEE. The length of the CDR3 is 12 residues. The ends were cut back, 0 bases at V and 11 bases at J, with 11 bases in the middle. CDR3 amino acids: CASSVAVGDAFF. The DNA of the CDR3 is TGTGCCAGCAGCGTAGCTGTAGGGGACGCTTTCTTT.

This clonotype was found many times. The chain has TRBV7-8 and TRBJ2-1, with 11 bases lining up with TRBD2. This CDR3 has 16 residues. J lost 9 bases, V lost 3 bases, and 10 bases had no gene match. The germline V gene encodes CDR1 SGHVS and CDR2 FQNEAQ. CDR3 bases: TGTGCCAGCAGCTTCACCGGGGTAGCGGGGGGGCTTGAGCAGTTCTTC. Its protein product is CASSFTGVAGGLEQFF.

Concerning this clonotype itself: A read error may produce the germline difference seen at one junction end. The rearrangement links TRBV2 to TRBJ2-3; 7 nucleotides match TRBD2. The V gene's germline CDR1 is SNHLY and CDR2 FYNNEI. The length of the CDR3 is 13 residues. CDR3 sequence: CASSAGPAGTGGF. CDR3 coding DNA: TGTGCCAGCAGTGCCGGGCCAGCGGGGACCGGAGGTTTT.

This clonotype has a count of ten or more. This chain uses TRBV12-5 with TRBJ1-2; D might be TRBD1 (5 bases). The CDR3 runs to 15 residues. Germline V gene sequence: CDR1 LGHNT, CDR2 FRNRAP. Trimming removed 0 bases from V and 8 bases from J, with 16 bases in between. The CDR3 region is CASGLVISGAEGYTF. As DNA, the CDR3 is TGTGCTAGTGGTTTGGTAATCAGTGGGGCTGAGGGCTACACCTTC. The entire variable domain, with the rest obtained from reference TRBV12-5 and TRBJ1-2, is as follows: DARVTQTPRHKVTEMGQEVTMRCQPILGHNTVFWYRQTMMQGLELLAYFRNRAPLDDSGMPKDRFSAEMPDATLATLKIQPSEPRDSAVYFCASGLVISGAEGYTFGSGTRLTVV.

This clonotype was seen ten or more times. V gene TRBV7-8 combines with J gene TRBJ1-3; 9 bases align to TRBD1. The junction had 13 bases not matched to a gene; V was cut back by 4 bases and J by 0 bases. Germline CDR1 reads SGHVS; CDR2 reads FQNEAQ. The CDR3 covers 19 residues. As DNA, the CDR3 is TGTGCCAGCAGCTCTTACCCCGGGACAGGGTTAAGCTCTGGAAACACCATATATTTT. Translated, it gives CASSSYPGTGLSSGNTIYF. Combining the CDR3 with reference TRBV7-8 and TRBJ1-3 gives the whole variable domain GAGVSQSPRYKVAKRGQDVALRCDPISGHVSLFWYQQALGQGPEFLTYFQNEAQLDKSGLPSDRFFAERPEGSVSTLKIQRTQQEDSAVYLCASSSYPGTGLSSGNTIYFGEGSWLTVV.

The sample holds many counts of this clonotype. This CDR3 is CASSRHSRGYTF. The CDR3 region has the DNA TGTGCCAGCAGCCGACATTCCCGAGGCTACACCTTC. The rearrangement links TRBV7-9 to TRBJ1-2; D unclear. The germline V gene encodes CDR1 SEHNR and CDR2 FQNEAQ (reference sequence). The length of the CDR3 is 12 residues. Trimming stripped 5 bases from V and 8 bases from J, with 12 bases between.

DNA of the CDR3: TGTGCCAGCAGCTGGAGGGACGTTCTCTACGAGCAGTACTTC. Translated: CASSWRDVLYEQYF. J is TRBJ2-7 and V is TRBV28; the D gene is possibly TRBD2 (6 bases). This CDR3 region has 14 residues. Germline CDR1 reads MDHEN; CDR2 reads SYDVKM. The germline V and J ends were trimmed by 6 bases and 3 bases, with 15 bases remaining between them. The full variable domain, in which reference TRBV28 and TRBJ2-7 provide the parts outside the CDR3, is DVKVTQSSRYLVKRTGEKVFLECVQDMDHENMFWYRQDPGLGLRLIYFSYDVKMKEKGDIPEGYSVSREKKERFSLILESASTNQTSMYLCASSWRDVLYEQYFGPGTRLTVT.

V and J are TRBV11-2 and TRBJ1-1; no clear D gene. The V gene's germline CDR1 is SGHAT and CDR2 FQNNGV. The CDR3 sequence is 14 residues long. Trimming cost V 7 bases and J 4 bases, with 16 bases left between them. The CDR3 loop reads CASTGEGRVTEAFF. CDR3 sequence (DNA): TGTGCCAGCACCGGGGAAGGAAGGGTCACTGAAGCTTTCTTT.

There are a few counts of this clonotype. The chain links TRBV7-6 to TRBJ1-4; no definite D call. The CDR3 has 14 residues. Germline CDR1 and CDR2: SGHVS and FNYEAQ. V gave up 3 bases and J gave up 7 bases, with 12 bases separating them. The CDR3: CASSFGDESEKLFF. Here the CDR3 DNA reads TGTGCCAGCAGCTTCGGAGATGAGAGTGAAAAACTGTTTTTT.

V is TRBV28 and J is TRBJ2-3; D may be TRBD2 (5 bases). V was cut by 6 bases and J by 2 bases, with 15 bases left in between. Germline V CDR1 and CDR2: MDHEN, SYDVKM. This CDR3 has 15 amino acids. CDR3 bases: TGTGCCAGCAGAGGACTCAACCCGAACACAGATACGCAGTATTTT. It translates to CASRGLNPNTDTQYF. Filled out from reference TRBV28 and TRBJ2-3, the complete variable domain reads DVKVTQSSRYLVKRTGEKVFLECVQDMDHENMFWYRQDPGLGLRLIYFSYDVKMKEKGDIPEGYSVSREKKERFSLILESASTNQTSMYLCASRGLNPNTDTQYFGPGTRLTVL.

The V and J genes are TRBV5-6 and TRBJ2-3; D unresolved. This CDR3 region has 13 residues. Germline loops: CDR1 SGHDT, CDR2 YYEEEE. Trimming took off 1 base at V and 1 base at J, with 4 bases between the two ends. The CDR3 DNA sequence: TGTGCCAGCAGCTTGAAGCGCACAGATACGCAGTATTTT. This codes for CASSLKRTDTQYF.

This clonotype was seen a handful of times. The chain is built from TRBV7-8 and TRBJ1-5; 7 bases line up with TRBD1. After removal of 5 bases from V and 4 bases from J, the junction contained 11 bases not matched to a gene. Germline V gene sequence: CDR1 SGHVS, CDR2 FQNEAQ. The CDR3 sequence is 16 residues long. The DNA of the CDR3 is TGTGCCAGCAGCAACACCTTGACAGGGTTTAATCAGCCCCAGCATTTT. Its protein product is CASSNTLTGFNQPQHF.

About this clonotype itself: A much more abundant neighbour one base away suggests this may be a read error. This rearrangement joins TRBV12-3 or TRBV12-4 to TRBJ1-1, with TRBD1 identical over 7 bases. The CDR3 length is 16 residues. This CDR3 reads CVSSRGQGGSSTEAFF. CDR3 nucleotides: TGTGTCAGCAGCCGGGGGCAGGGGGGATCCTCCACTGAAGCTTTCTTT.

J is TRBJ2-3 and V is TRBV12-3 or TRBV12-4; 7 bases are shared with TRBD2. V lost 7 bases and J lost 3; bases outside the gene matches: 7. The CDR3 runs 14 residues. CDR3 in amino acids: CASTRGRETDTQYF. The CDR3 DNA reads TGTGCCAGCACCCGTGGGCGGGAGACAGATACGCAGTATTTT.

This clonotype turned up a few times. J is TRBJ2-1 and V is TRBV29-1; TRBD2 agrees at 9 bases. With 6 bases clipped from V and 9 bases from J, the junction kept 18 bases outside the gene matches. Germline assignment: CDR1 SQVTM and CDR2 ANQGSEA. The CDR3 contains 16 residues. The CDR3 bases are TGCAGCGTACCAAAATCGGAGGGCGGGGGGGTTGGTGAGCAGTTCTTC. This translates into CSVPKSEGGGVGEQFF.

In this sample, this clonotype turned up a few times. V is TRBV28 and J is TRBJ2-2; possibly TRBD2 for D (5 bases). The germline V gene encodes CDR1 MDHEN and CDR2 SYDVKM. This CDR3 is 14 amino acids long. V shed 11 bases and J shed 4 bases, with 17 bases lying between them. CDR3 sequence: CAVNPGSVTGELFF. Here the CDR3 DNA reads TGTGCCGTCAATCCGGGGTCGGTCACCGGGGAGCTGTTTTTT.